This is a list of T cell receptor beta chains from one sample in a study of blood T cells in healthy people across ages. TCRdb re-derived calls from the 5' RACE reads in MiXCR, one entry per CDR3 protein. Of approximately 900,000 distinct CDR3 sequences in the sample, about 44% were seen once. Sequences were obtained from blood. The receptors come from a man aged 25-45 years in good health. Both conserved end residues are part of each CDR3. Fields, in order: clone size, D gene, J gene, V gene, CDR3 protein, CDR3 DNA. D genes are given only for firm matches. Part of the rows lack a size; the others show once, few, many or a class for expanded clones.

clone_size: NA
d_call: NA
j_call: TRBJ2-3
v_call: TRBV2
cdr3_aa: CASSSLGYPTDTQYF
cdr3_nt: TGTGCCAGCAGTTCACTCGGCTATCCCACAGATACGCAGTATTTT

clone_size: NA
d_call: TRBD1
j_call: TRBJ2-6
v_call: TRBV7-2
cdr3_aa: CASSPDRVGTGANVLTF
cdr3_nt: TGTGCCAGCAGCCCCGACAGGGTAGGAACTGGGGCCAACGTCCTGACTTTC

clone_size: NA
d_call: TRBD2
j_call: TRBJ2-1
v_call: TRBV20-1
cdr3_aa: CSARDRLAGGNEQFF
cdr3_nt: TGCAGTGCTAGAGATCGTCTAGCGGGGGGTAATGAGCAGTTCTTC

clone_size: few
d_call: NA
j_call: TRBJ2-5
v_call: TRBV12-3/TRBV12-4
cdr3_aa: CASTPGGETQYF
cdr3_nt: TGTGCCAGCACCCCCGGTGGGGAGACCCAGTACTTC

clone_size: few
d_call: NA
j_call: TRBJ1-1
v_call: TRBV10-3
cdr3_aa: CAIRDSQNTEAFF
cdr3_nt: TGTGCCATCAGGGACAGCCAGAACACTGAAGCTTTCTTT

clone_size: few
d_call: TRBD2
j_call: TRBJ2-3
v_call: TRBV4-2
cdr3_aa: CASSPNYRVSGGADGTDTQYF
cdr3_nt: TGTGCCAGCAGCCCCAACTACCGGGTTAGCGGGGGGGCTGATGGCACAGATACGCAGTATTTT

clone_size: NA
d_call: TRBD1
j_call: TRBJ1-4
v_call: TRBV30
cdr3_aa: CACHPQGSANEKLFF
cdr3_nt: TGTGCCTGTCACCCACAGGGGTCAGCTAATGAAAAACTGTTTTTT

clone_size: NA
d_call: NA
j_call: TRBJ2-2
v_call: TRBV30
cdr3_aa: CAWSSPGELFF
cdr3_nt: TGTGCCTGGAGTTCCCCCGGGGAGCTGTTTTTT

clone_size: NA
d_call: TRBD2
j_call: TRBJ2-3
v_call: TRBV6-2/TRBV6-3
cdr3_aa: CASSFKRGLTDTQYF
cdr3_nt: TGTGCCAGCAGTTTCAAGCGGGGACTCACAGATACGCAGTATTTT

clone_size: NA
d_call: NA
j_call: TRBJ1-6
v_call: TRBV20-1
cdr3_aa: CSAPGAGNSPLHF
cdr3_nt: TGCAGTGCCCCAGGGGCAGGGAATTCACCCCTCCACTTT

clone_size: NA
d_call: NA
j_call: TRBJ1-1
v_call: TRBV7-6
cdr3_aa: CASSISGATEAFF
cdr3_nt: TGTGCCAGCAGCATCTCAGGGGCCACTGAAGCTTTCTTT

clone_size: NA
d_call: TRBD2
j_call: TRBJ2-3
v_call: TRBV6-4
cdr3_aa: CASSDEAGGSTDTQYF
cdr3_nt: TGTGCCAGCAGTGACGAGGCGGGGGGGAGCACAGATACGCAGTATTTT

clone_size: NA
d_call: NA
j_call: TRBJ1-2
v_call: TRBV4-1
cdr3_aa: CASSQERAGFSHYGYTF
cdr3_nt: TGCGCCAGCAGCCAAGAGAGAGCAGGTTTCTCCCACTATGGCTACACCTTC

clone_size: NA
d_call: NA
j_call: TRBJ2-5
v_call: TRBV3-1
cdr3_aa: CASSHNSRGQETQYF
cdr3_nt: TGTGCCAGCAGCCACAACTCAAGGGGACAAGAGACCCAGTACTTC

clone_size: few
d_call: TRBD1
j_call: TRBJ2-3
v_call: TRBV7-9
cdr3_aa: CASSSTWTGAPDTQYF
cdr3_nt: TGTGCCAGCAGCTCTACCTGGACAGGGGCCCCAGATACGCAGTATTTT

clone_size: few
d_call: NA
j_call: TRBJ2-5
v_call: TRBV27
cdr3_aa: CASSPTLIRTQYF
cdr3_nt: TGTGCCAGCAGTCCGACATTGATTCGGACCCAGTACTTC

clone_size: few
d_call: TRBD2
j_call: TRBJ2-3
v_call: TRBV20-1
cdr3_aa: CSARTAGGGTDTQYF
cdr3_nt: TGCAGTGCTAGAACAGCGGGGGGGGGCACAGATACGCAGTATTTT

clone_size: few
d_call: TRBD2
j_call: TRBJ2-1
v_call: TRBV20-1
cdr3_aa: CSVLADLAATYNEQFF
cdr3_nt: TGCAGCGTGCTAGCGGATCTAGCGGCCACCTACAATGAGCAGTTCTTC

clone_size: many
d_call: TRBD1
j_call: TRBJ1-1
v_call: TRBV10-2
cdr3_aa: CASSVTGGTEAFF
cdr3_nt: TGCGCCAGCAGTGTAACAGGGGGGACTGAAGCTTTCTTT

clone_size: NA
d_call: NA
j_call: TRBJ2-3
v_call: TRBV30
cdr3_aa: CAFNRGVGDTQYF
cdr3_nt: TGTGCCTTTAACCGGGGAGTTGGAGATACGCAGTATTTT

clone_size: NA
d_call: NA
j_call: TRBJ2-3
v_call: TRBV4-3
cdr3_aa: CASSQDQAAPTDTQYF
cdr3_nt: TGCGCCAGCAGCCAAGATCAGGCGGCCCCCACAGATACGCAGTATTTT

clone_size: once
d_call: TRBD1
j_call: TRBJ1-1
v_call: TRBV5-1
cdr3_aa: CASSIGQGGNTEAFF
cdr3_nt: TGCGCCAGCAGCATCGGACAGGGAGGGAACACTGAAGCTTTCTTT

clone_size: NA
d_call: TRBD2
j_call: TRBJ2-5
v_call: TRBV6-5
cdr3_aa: CASSKGSGGEETQYF
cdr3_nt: TGTGCCAGCAGCAAAGGTAGCGGGGGGGAAGAGACCCAGTACTTC

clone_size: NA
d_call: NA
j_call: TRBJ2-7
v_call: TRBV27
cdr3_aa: CASSLGQGSTYEQYF
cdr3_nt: TGTGCCAGCAGTTTAGGGCAGGGGAGTACCTACGAGCAGTACTTC

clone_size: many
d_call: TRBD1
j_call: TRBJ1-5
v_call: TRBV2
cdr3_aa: CASRPDRGVSQPQHF
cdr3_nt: TGTGCCAGCAGACCGGACAGGGGGGTGAGTCAGCCCCAGCATTTT

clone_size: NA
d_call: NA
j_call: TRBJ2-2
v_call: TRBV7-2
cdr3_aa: CASAWRGVEPGELFF
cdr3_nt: TGTGCCAGCGCATGGAGGGGGGTAGAGCCCGGGGAGCTGTTTTTT

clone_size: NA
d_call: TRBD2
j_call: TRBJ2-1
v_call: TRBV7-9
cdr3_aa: CASSLDLAGGSEQFF
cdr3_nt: TGTGCCAGCAGCTTAGATCTAGCGGGGGGTAGTGAGCAGTTCTTC

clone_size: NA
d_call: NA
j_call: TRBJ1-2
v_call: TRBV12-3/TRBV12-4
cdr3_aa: CASSFYRGGYTF
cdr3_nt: TGTGCCAGCAGTTTTTACAGAGGTGGCTACACCTTC

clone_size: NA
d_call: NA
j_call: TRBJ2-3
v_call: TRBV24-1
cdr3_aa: CAASDWRQDTDTQYF
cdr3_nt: TGTGCCGCCAGTGATTGGAGACAAGACACAGATACGCAGTATTTT

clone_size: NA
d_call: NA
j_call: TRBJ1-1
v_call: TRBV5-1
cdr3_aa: CASSLGWMNAEAFF
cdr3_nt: TGCGCCAGCAGCCTAGGATGGATGAACGCTGAAGCTTTCTTT

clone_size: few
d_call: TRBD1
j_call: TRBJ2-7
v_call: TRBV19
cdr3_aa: CASSIRPGQGAYEQYF
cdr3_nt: TGTGCCAGTAGTATAAGGCCGGGACAGGGGGCCTACGAGCAGTACTTC

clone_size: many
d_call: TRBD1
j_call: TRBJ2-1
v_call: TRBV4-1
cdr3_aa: CASRSGTGRHNEQFF
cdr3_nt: TGCGCCAGCAGATCCGGGACAGGGAGGCACAATGAGCAGTTCTTC

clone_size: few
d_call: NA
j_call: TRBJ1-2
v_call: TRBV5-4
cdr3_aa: CASSPDWSANYGYTF
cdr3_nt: TGTGCCAGCAGCCCGGATTGGAGCGCGAACTATGGCTACACCTTC

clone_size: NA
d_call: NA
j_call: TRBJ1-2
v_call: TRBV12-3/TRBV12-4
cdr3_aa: CASSFGSGTNYGYTF
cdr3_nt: TGTGCCAGCAGTTTCGGCTCGGGAACTAACTATGGCTACACCTTC

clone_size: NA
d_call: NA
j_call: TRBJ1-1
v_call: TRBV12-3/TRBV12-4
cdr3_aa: CASSFSRDGTEAFF
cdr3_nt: TGTGCCAGCAGTTTTTCCAGGGACGGCACTGAAGCTTTCTTT

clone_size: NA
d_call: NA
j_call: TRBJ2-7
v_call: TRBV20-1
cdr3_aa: CSARGVRAHGEQYF
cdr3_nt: TGCAGTGCTAGAGGCGTAAGGGCCCACGGCGAGCAGTACTTC

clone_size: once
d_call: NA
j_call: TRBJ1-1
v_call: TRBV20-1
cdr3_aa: CSAPGTPNTEAFF
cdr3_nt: TGCAGTGCTCCCGGGACACCGAACACTGAAGCTTTCTTT

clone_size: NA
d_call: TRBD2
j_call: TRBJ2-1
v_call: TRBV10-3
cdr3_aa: CAISPSGGSSYNEQFF
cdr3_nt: TGTGCCATCAGTCCTAGCGGGGGGAGCTCCTACAATGAGCAGTTCTTC

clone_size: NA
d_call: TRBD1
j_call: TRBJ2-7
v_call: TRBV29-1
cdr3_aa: CSVAETGGGEQYF
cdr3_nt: TGCAGCGTTGCAGAGACAGGGGGCGGCGAGCAGTACTTC

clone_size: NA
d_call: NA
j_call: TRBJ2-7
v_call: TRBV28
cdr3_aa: CASSLPSSSSAVGDYEQYF
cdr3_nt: TGTGCCAGCAGTTTACCCTCCTCGTCGTCTGCGGTAGGGGACTACGAGCAGTACTTC

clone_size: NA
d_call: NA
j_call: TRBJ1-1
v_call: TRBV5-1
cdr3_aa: CASSLRDDTEAFF
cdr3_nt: TGCGCCAGCAGCTTACGGGACGACACTGAAGCTTTCTTT

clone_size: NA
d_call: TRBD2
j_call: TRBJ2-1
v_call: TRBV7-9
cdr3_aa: CASSLSVGTSDNNEQFF
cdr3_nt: TGTGCCAGCAGCTTAAGTGTAGGGACTAGCGACAACAATGAACAGTTCTTC

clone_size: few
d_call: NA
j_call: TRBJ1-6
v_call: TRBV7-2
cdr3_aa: CASSLNTVPALHF
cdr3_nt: TGTGCCAGCAGCCTCAACACGGTTCCGGCCCTCCACTTT

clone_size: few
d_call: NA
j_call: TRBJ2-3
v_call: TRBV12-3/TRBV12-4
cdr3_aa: CASSFTAQGYHTQYF
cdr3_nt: TGTGCCAGCAGTTTTACGGCCCAGGGGTATCATACGCAGTATTTT

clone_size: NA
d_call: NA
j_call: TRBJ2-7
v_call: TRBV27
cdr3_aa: CASSFQSTTEQYF
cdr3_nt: TGTGCCAGCAGTTTTCAGAGTACGACTGAGCAGTACTTC

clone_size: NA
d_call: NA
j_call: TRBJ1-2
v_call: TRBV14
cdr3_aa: CASSQVQFLFLLYGYTF
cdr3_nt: TGTGCCAGCAGCCAAGTACAGTTTCTCTTTTTACTCTATGGCTACACCTTC

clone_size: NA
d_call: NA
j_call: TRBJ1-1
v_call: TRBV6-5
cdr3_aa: CASSYSGGGAPNTEAFF
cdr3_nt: TGTGCCAGCAGTTACTCCGGTGGGGGGGCGCCGAACACTGAAGCTTTCTTT